This T cell receptor beta chain was documented in a study of blood T cell repertoires in COVID-19. The table came from immunoSEQ multiplex PCR; TCRdb's copy has only in-frame clones and leaves some out. The table lists about 70,000 clones, 75% to 85% of them singletons. The CDR3 extends over 14 amino acids. V lost 4 bases, J lost 4 bases, and 6 bases stayed unmatched. The germline V gene has CDR1 SGHTA and CDR2 FQGNSA. This TCR was recovered from a woman in her sixties with acute or convalescent COVID-19. V is TRBV7-2 and J is TRBJ1-2; the match to TRBD1 covers 7 bases. The sequenced material came from peripheral blood. This CDR3 reads CASSSRTGTYGYTF. CDR3 nucleotides: TGTGCCAGCAGCTCCCGGACAGGCACCTATGGCTACACCTTC.